This T cell receptor (beta chain) was retrieved from a study of neurological immune-mediated disorders. The time point was: longitudinal time-point 1 (baseline). MiXCR was run by TCRdb on the 5' RACE reads, yielding one entry per CDR3 protein. The sample consists of about 57,000 distinct CDR3 sequences, roughly a tenth of them appearing once. CDR3 length: 14 amino acids. Germline lookup yields CDR1 SGHDN and CDR2 FVKESK. The trim removed 4 bases at V and 9 bases at J, leaving 10 bases unmatched. This clonotype was observed at least ten times. What was sequenced was PBMCs. This chain links TRBV14 with TRBJ1-2, with 8 bases fitting TRBD1. The TCR sequence derives from a male donor with HTLV-1-associated myelopathy (HAM/TSP). CDR3 in amino acids: CASSPAGGLLRYTF. CDR3 nucleotides: TGTGCCAGCAGCCCGGCAGGGGGCCTCTTACGCTACACCTTC. Drawing the rest from reference TRBV14 and TRBJ1-2, the complete variable domain is EAGVTQFPSHSVIEKGQTVTLRCDPISGHDNLYWYRRVMGKEIKFLLHFVKESKQDESGMPNNRFLAERTGGTYSTLKVQPAELEDSGVYFCASSPAGGLLRYTFGSGTRLTVV.